This is a list of T cell receptor beta chains from one sample in a study of blood T cell repertoires in COVID-19. Only in-frame clones appear in the TCRdb table, and some are missing; sequencing was by immunoSEQ multiplex PCR. The table includes some 70,000 clones, roughly nine tenths detected once. Material for sequencing was peripheral blood. The receptors derive from a middle-aged man with acute or convalescent COVID-19. Both conserved end residues are part of each CDR3.

>TRBV5-1
CASSFGRGLEGYTF
>TRBV12-3/TRBV12-4
CASSLLTGEKLFF
>TRBV7-3
CASSSQQGSTETQYF
>TRBV10-3
CAIRLGGGTDTQYF
>TRBV7-2
CASSLGTGGYGYTF
>TRBV5-4
CASSLGAGEAFF
>TRBV28
CASRPGQVNSYEQYF
>TRBV10-3
CAIAGQGSNSPLHF
>TRBV3-1/TRBV3-2
CASSQEGGGLRQFF
>TRBV3-1/TRBV3-2
CASSQVAGRGTEAFF
>TRBV6-6
CASNRQGVMTDTQYF
>TRBV14
CASSLHTGATDTQYF
>TRBV5-8
CASRDRDYPHNEQFF
>TRBV24-1
CATSDRGLAGESVRFF
>TRBV7-9
CASSPTSGRASNEQFF
>TRBV4-3
CASSPGLQETQYF
>TRBV12-3/TRBV12-4
CASSPYSGNTIYF
>TRBV20-1
CSAGTGGRLFF
>TRBV15
CATSPPREEKLFF
>TRBV7-9
CASSGQGVADTQYF
>TRBV18
CASSPPGLAGGHEQFF
>TRBV15
CATSRDLGTGGEKLFF
>TRBV7-9
CASSRNTGGGTDTQYF
>TRBV7-8
CASSLPQRVEQFF
>TRBV7-2
CASSLGRPRGEQFF
>TRBV19
CASKRPGAPRDTQYF
>TRBV6-2/TRBV6-3
CASSYSLRPDRPYGYTF
>TRBV6-5
CASRRQGTGELFF
>TRBV1
CTSSPKDREGVSEAFF
>TRBV3-1/TRBV3-2
CASSQTQTSNQPQHF
>TRBV5-8
CASSLAWIPGGDEKLFF
>TRBV5-5
CASSWRDRGFQETQYF
>TRBV7-9
CASSLIPDTEAFF
>TRBV24-1
CATSAIDRNQETQYF
>TRBV6-2/TRBV6-3
CASSYERVNYGYTF
>TRBV11-2
CASSGQSLSTDTQYF
>TRBV4-3
CASSQESGRGNNEQFF
>TRBV27
CASSPWNRGVEAFF
>TRBV4-3
CASSQQGEANTEAFF
>TRBV5-1
CASSSTGQGAGEKLFF
>TRBV2
CASSVSGRIRNHNEQFF
>TRBV29-1
CSARLAREGWNIQYF
>TRBV15
CATSLEGGAHEYTEAFF
>TRBV7-2
CASSPTRTANTGELFF
>TRBV28
CASSRQLPPLHF
>TRBV18
CASSPDRKNTGELFF
>TRBV18
CASSLPEASGPRAQETQYF
>TRBV6-5
CASSYQQGGGYEQYF
>TRBV7-9
CASRGGGSYNEQFF
>TRBV24-1
CATSGAGTGEDTQYF
>TRBV9
CASSVAPQGTEAFF
>TRBV9
CASRRPGAAGELFF
>TRBV6-2/TRBV6-3
CASSYGTGTGEREQFF
>TRBV5-4
CASSARPSGNTGELFF
>TRBV7-9
CASSSSNSPLHF
>TRBV9
CASSDSGTSGRNEQFF
>TRBV19
CASSIAGDYNEQFF
>TRBV6-5
CASSYGPGRETQYF